The 32 T cell receptor beta chains reported below all come from one sample, sequenced in a study of shared clonotypes between healthy human individuals. The table came from immunoSEQ multiplex PCR; TCRdb's copy has only in-frame clones and leaves some out. The sample comprises roughly 1.4 million clones, around 98.5% of which are singletons, and under 0.45% rests with the top ten. Sequencing input: naive CD4+ T cells sorted from blood. Subset here: CD45RA+ positively selected. All receptors derive from a man aged 30 to 39 in good health.

The V gene is TRBV15, the J gene TRBJ1-1, with D perhaps matching TRBD1 (6 bases). Trimming removed 0 bases at V and 6 bases at J, with 14 bases between. CDR1 is LNHNV and CDR2 is YYDKDF in the germline V gene (reference sequence). The CDR3 loop spans 15 amino acids. In DNA form, the CDR3 reads TGTGCCACCAGCAGAGACAGAAGCAGGGGCCCTGAAGCTTTCTTT. It yields the protein CATSRDRSRGPEAFF.

V and J are TRBV28 and TRBJ2-3, with D tentatively TRBD2 (6 bases). With 3 bases removed from V and 6 bases from J, the gap between germline ends came to 25 bases. The CDR3 is 18 amino acids. CDR1 MDHEN and CDR2 SYDVKM come from the germline V gene. The CDR3 protein is CASSFTAGNPQARDTQYF. The CDR3 nucleotides read TGTGCCAGCAGTTTTACGGCGGGGAATCCGCAGGCCAGGGATACGCAGTATTTT.

The chain has TRBV6-4 and TRBJ2-7; tentative D call: TRBD1 (5 bases). The germline V and J ends were trimmed by 4 bases and 2 bases, with 12 bases remaining between them. CDR3 length: 14 amino acids. Germline assignment: CDR1 MRHNA and CDR2 SNTAGT. In DNA form, the CDR3 reads TGTGCCAGCAGTGCGTCACAGGTTCCCTACGAGCAGTACTTC. Translating it yields CASSASQVPYEQYF.

The chain combines TRBV28 with TRBJ1-5, with D possibly matching TRBD1 (6 bases). The V and J ends lost 7 bases and 0 bases respectively, with 19 bases between them. The CDR3 has 17 amino acids. Germline assignment: CDR1 MDHEN and CDR2 SYDVKM. The CDR3 DNA follows: TGTGCCAGCACACTAGGGGGGCAGCCGCATAGCAATCAGCCCCAGCATTTT. Translating it yields CASTLGGQPHSNQPQHF. Full variable domain (missing parts from reference TRBV28 and TRBJ1-5): DVKVTQSSRYLVKRTGEKVFLECVQDMDHENMFWYRQDPGLGLRLIYFSYDVKMKEKGDIPEGYSVSREKKERFSLILESASTNQTSMYLCASTLGGQPHSNQPQHFGDGTRLSIL.

The V call is TRBV5-4, the J call TRBJ2-2; 8 positions agree with TRBD1. The germline gives CDR1 SGHNT, CDR2 YYREEE (reference sequence). J gave up 4 bases and V 6 bases, and 14 bases lay outside the gene matches. The CDR3 is 17 amino acids. The CDR3 sequence: CASTGQGGIGSTGELFF. The CDR3 nucleotides are TGTGCCAGCACCGGACAGGGAGGTATAGGTAGCACCGGGGAGCTGTTTTTT.

The J gene is TRBJ2-1, the V gene TRBV10-3; possibly TRBD2 for D (5 bases). CDR1 is ENHRY and CDR2 is SYGVKD in the germline V gene. The CDR3 length is 14 residues. V dropped 5 bases and J dropped 3 bases, with 11 bases sitting between them. The CDR3 protein is CAISFNSGYNEQFF. The CDR3 DNA follows: TGTGCCATCAGTTTCAACAGCGGCTACAATGAGCAGTTCTTC.

V and J are TRBV18 and TRBJ2-3; D is possibly TRBD2 (5 bases). The germline CDR1 and CDR2 sequences are KGHSH and LQKENI. V shed 3 bases and J shed 5 bases, with 12 bases lying between them. The CDR3 loop spans 14 amino acids. CDR3 sequence: CASSPGLAEDTQYF. CDR3 coding DNA: TGTGCCAGCTCACCGGGCCTAGCTGAAGATACGCAGTATTTT.

The rearrangement joins TRBV6-5 to TRBJ2-7; D is unresolved. The V gene's germline CDR1 is MNHEY and CDR2 SVGAGI. The CDR3 contains 16 residues. V shed 2 bases and J shed 2 bases, with 16 bases lying between them. CDR3 protein: CASSYAQFGRPYEQYF. DNA of the CDR3: TGTGCCAGCAGTTACGCACAATTTGGTCGACCCTACGAGCAGTACTTC.

V and J are TRBV19 and TRBJ2-2; D gene uncertain. CDR1 LNHDA and CDR2 SQIVND come from the germline V gene (reference sequence). The ends were cut back, 6 bases at V and 0 bases at J, with 11 bases in the middle. The CDR3 length is 15 residues. The CDR3 loop is CASRVGTANTGELFF. Here the CDR3 DNA reads TGTGCCAGTAGAGTGGGAACAGCGAACACCGGGGAGCTGTTTTTT.

The V call is TRBV2, the J call TRBJ2-3, with D possibly TRBD2 on 6 matching bases. Germline V lookup: CDR1 SNHLY, CDR2 FYNNEI. Trimming pared 3 bases from V and 3 bases from J, leaving 10 bases between. This CDR3 comprises 14 residues. The CDR3 spells CASSDSLATDTQYF. The CDR3 region has the DNA TGTGCCAGCAGTGACAGTCTAGCGACAGATACGCAGTATTTT.

The table lists this clone with a count of one. J is TRBJ2-1 and V is TRBV9; D gene ambiguous. The CDR3 extends over 16 amino acids. Between the trimmed V and J ends, which lost 0 bases and 8 bases, there was a span of 18 bases. Germline-derived CDR1 and CDR2 are SGDLS and YYNGEE. This CDR3 reads CASSVEVPPNTYEQFF. The CDR3 DNA follows: TGTGCCAGCAGCGTAGAAGTTCCACCTAACACTTATGAGCAGTTCTTC.

The chain has TRBV5-1 and TRBJ2-7; the D call may be TRBD1 or TRBD2 (6 bases each). The germline V gene encodes CDR1 SGHRS and CDR2 YFSETQ. The CDR3 sequence is 13 residues long. Trimming took 1 base from V and 2 from J, leaving 7 bases between them. The CDR3: CASSLRGAYEQYF. The CDR3 bases are TGCGCCAGCAGCTTGAGGGGGGCCTACGAGCAGTACTTC.

The chain uses TRBV27 and TRBJ2-7; TRBD1 matches 7 bases. The CDR3 consists of 15 residues. Germline V gene data show CDR1 as MNHEY and CDR2 as SMNVEV (reference sequence). V was clipped by 6 bases and J by 0 bases; unmatched bases: 8. Written as DNA, the CDR3 is TGTGCCAGCAGCTTGCTTGGGACAGACTCCTACGAGCAGTACTTC. Its translation: CASSLLGTDSYEQYF.

Written as DNA, the CDR3 is TGTGCCATCAGTGAATCCGGGACTCTCTACAATGAGCAGTTCTTC. Its protein is CAISESGTLYNEQFF. The chain links TRBV10-3 to TRBJ2-1; maybe TRBD2 (6 bases). Germline V gives CDR1 ENHRY, CDR2 SYGVKD. V was pared by 3 bases and J by 3 bases, with 12 bases between. This CDR3 region has 15 residues.

Of note for this clone: The same CDR3 also results from other DNA sequences found in this sample. The chain uses TRBV19 and TRBJ2-2; D unclear. Germline V gene lookup returns CDR1 LNHDA and CDR2 SQIVND (reference sequence). The CDR3 runs 11 residues. V was pared by 6 bases and J by 4 bases, with 3 bases between. CDR3 bases: TGTGCCAGTAGGGGCACCGGGGAGCTGTTTTTT. Translating it yields CASRGTGELFF.

The rearrangement joins TRBV6-5 to TRBJ1-1; weak D call: TRBD1 (6 bases). This CDR3 region has 13 residues. Deletions cut 5 bases from V and 3 bases from J, with 10 bases between. The germline V gene encodes CDR1 MNHEY and CDR2 SVGAGI. In DNA, the CDR3 is TGTGCCAGCAGTGACCAGGGGTACACTGAAGCTTTCTTT. This encodes CASSDQGYTEAFF.

The chain links TRBV5-4 to TRBJ2-5; 9 nucleotides align to TRBD2. Germline V gene lookup returns CDR1 SGHNT and CDR2 YYREEE (reference sequence). CDR3 length: 16 residues. The trim removed 3 bases at V and 1 base at J, leaving 7 bases unmatched. CDR3 bases: TGTGCCAGCAGCTCACCGGTGACTAGCGGCCAAGAGACCCAGTACTTC. Amino acids: CASSSPVTSGQETQYF.

The V gene is TRBV27, the J gene TRBJ1-2, with D possibly TRBD1 on 5 matching bases. The ends were cut back, 9 bases at V and 0 bases at J, with 17 bases in the middle. The CDR3 totals 15 residues. Germline V gives CDR1 MNHEY, CDR2 SMNVEV (reference sequence). The CDR3: CASKRQPYSNYGYTF. The CDR3 bases are TGTGCCAGTAAAAGACAGCCTTACTCTAACTATGGCTACACCTTC.

With respect to this clone: The junction and the germline gene differ at one end; a read error may be behind it. The chain carries TRBV7-7 and TRBJ2-1; no reliable D call. The germline CDR1 and CDR2 sequences are SSHAT and FNYEAQ (reference sequence). This CDR3 comprises 13 residues. CDR3 sequence reads: CASSLAVGDEQFF. CDR3 DNA: TGTGCTAGCAGCTTAGCCGTCGGCGATGAGCAGTTCTTC.

This clone was found once. This rearrangement joins TRBV6-6 to TRBJ2-1; D is ambiguous. With 2 bases removed from V and 4 bases from J, the gap between germline ends came to 12 bases. CDR1 is MNHNY, CDR2 SVGAGI, per germline (reference sequence). The CDR3 runs to 15 residues. The CDR3 protein is CASSYASPEYNEQFF. The DNA for the CDR3 is TGTGCCAGCAGTTACGCGTCCCCCGAATACAATGAGCAGTTCTTC.

This chain connects TRBV4-3 to TRBJ2-2; D gene ambiguous. The germline CDR1 and CDR2 sequences are LGHNA and YSLEER. Trimming pared 1 base from V and 2 bases from J, leaving 5 bases between. CDR3 length: 14 residues. The CDR3: CASSQVRNTGELFF. The CDR3 DNA is TGCGCCAGCAGCCAAGTACGTAACACCGGGGAGCTGTTTTTT.

With respect to this clone: The same CDR3 also results from other DNA sequences found in this sample. The J gene is TRBJ2-1, the V gene TRBV6-5; a weak D match, TRBD2 (6 bases). This CDR3 contains 14 residues. The germline V and J ends were trimmed by 1 base and 3 bases, with 7 bases remaining between them. Germline CDR1 reads MNHEY; CDR2 reads SVGAGI. The CDR3 nucleotides read TGTGCCAGCAGTTACTTGGGGGGCTACAATGAGCAGTTCTTC. Translation: CASSYLGGYNEQFF.

The table lists this clone with a count of one. The chain links TRBV7-8 to TRBJ2-7; perhaps TRBD2 as D (6 bases). V shed 4 bases and J shed 6 bases, with 10 bases lying between them. Germline CDR1 is SGHVS and CDR2 is FQNEAQ. The CDR3 sequence is 12 residues long. This CDR3 is CASSWLGGEQYF. The CDR3 DNA reads as TGTGCCAGCAGCTGGTTGGGGGGCGAGCAGTACTTC.

The chain's CDR3 is CASSPGGAGETQYF. The CDR3 nucleotides are TGCGCCAGCAGCCCGGGGGGAGCGGGAGAGACCCAGTACTTC. The V and J genes are TRBV4-1 and TRBJ2-5, with 7 bases lining up with TRBD2. The trim removed 4 bases at V and 4 bases at J, leaving 6 bases unmatched. The CDR3 spans 14 residues. The germline CDR1 and CDR2 sequences are MGHRA and YSYEKL.

This rearrangement joins TRBV5-1 to TRBJ2-1; D is perhaps TRBD2 (6 bases). The CDR3 spans 17 residues. Germline CDR1 and CDR2: SGHRS and YFSETQ. Trimming took 0 bases from V and 7 from J, leaving 20 bases between them. For the CDR3, the DNA is TGCGCCAGCAGCTTGGCGTTCTTGCCGGGAGTATTTAATGAGCAGTTCTTC. Its translation is CASSLAFLPGVFNEQFF.

The chain joins TRBV11-2 to TRBJ1-2, with a weak D call TRBD1 (6 bases). The CDR3 spans 13 residues. From germline, CDR1 is SGHAT and CDR2 FQNNGV. V was trimmed by 4 bases and J by 2 bases, leaving 8 bases between them. For the CDR3, the DNA is TGTGCCAGCAGCTACGGACAGAACTATGGCTACACCTTC. Protein sequence: CASSYGQNYGYTF.

The chain recombines TRBV30 with TRBJ1-3; possibly TRBD1 for D (5 bases). The V and J ends lost 6 bases and 3 bases respectively, with 9 bases between them. This CDR3 spans 12 amino acids. The V gene's germline CDR1 is GTSNPN and CDR2 SVGIG (reference sequence). The CDR3 region is CACPTVGNTIYF. The CDR3 DNA sequence: TGTGCCTGCCCGACAGTTGGAAACACCATATATTTT.

The chain carries TRBV5-1 and TRBJ2-5; either TRBD1 or TRBD2 may supply D (5 bases each). Germline CDR1 and CDR2: SGHRS and YFSETQ. The CDR3 spans 14 residues. V dropped 2 bases and J dropped 5 bases, with 13 bases sitting between them. CDR3 region: CASSFGDVGETQYF. CDR3 sequence (DNA): TGCGCCAGCAGCTTTGGGGACGTGGGGGAGACCCAGTACTTC. The full variable domain, with the rest looked up from reference TRBV5-1 and TRBJ2-5, is KAGVTQTPRYLIKTRGQQVTLSCSPISGHRSVSWYQQTPGQGLQFLFEYFSETQRNKGNFPGRFSGRQFSNSRSEMNVSTLELGDSALYLCASSFGDVGETQYFGPGTRLLVL.

CDR3 in amino acids: CASSPPGGISYNEQFF. CDR3 DNA: TGTGCCAGCTCACCACCGGGAGGTATTTCCTACAATGAGCAGTTCTTC. The rearrangement links TRBV18 to TRBJ2-1; tentative D call: TRBD2 (6 bases). Trimming removed 0 bases at V and 1 base at J, with 10 bases between. This CDR3 is built from 16 residues. Per the germline V gene, CDR1 is KGHSH and CDR2 is LQKENI.

This clone showed up just once. The chain couples TRBV7-9 to TRBJ2-2, with D perhaps TRBD1 (6 bases). V lost 5 bases and J lost 10, with 11 bases in between. The germline CDR1 and CDR2 sequences are SEHNR and FQNEAQ (reference sequence). The CDR3 runs 12 residues. The CDR3 sequence: CASSPRTEELFF. CDR3 nucleotides: TGTGCCAGCAGCCCCAGGACAGAGGAGCTGTTTTTT.

The chain carries TRBV11-3 and TRBJ2-2; no firm D call. Deletions cut 5 bases from V and 4 bases from J, with 14 bases between. CDR1 is SGHNT and CDR2 is YENEEA in the germline V gene. The CDR3 length is 15 residues. CDR3 sequence (DNA): TGTGCCAGCAGCCCCCGACCCAGCAGCACCGGGGAGCTGTTTTTT. This codes for CASSPRPSSTGELFF.

On this clone: Other DNA sequences from this sample encode an identical CDR3 as well. The V gene is TRBV28, the J gene TRBJ2-7; TRBD1 aligns across 7 bases. The germline V gene encodes CDR1 MDHEN and CDR2 SYDVKM. V lost 6 bases and J lost 0; bases outside the gene matches: 2. The CDR3 is 13 residues long. The CDR3: CASSSGGSYEQYF. DNA of the CDR3: TGTGCCAGCAGCTCAGGGGGCTCCTACGAGCAGTACTTC.